Shown below are 3 T cell receptor beta chains from a single sample sequenced in a study of shared clonotypes between healthy human individuals. The data were produced by immunoSEQ multiplex PCR, yet TCRdb's version contains in-frame clones alone and is incomplete. The sample holds under 600,000 clones, 75% to 80% seen once. The sequenced material came from PBMCs. These receptors were taken from a woman in her forties in good health. Some clones in this sample may be carry-over from other donors' samples.

This clone appeared many times. A junction end diverges from the germline sequence, so it may reflect a read error. The chain combines TRBV7-2 with TRBJ1-1; 7 positions agree with TRBD1. The germline V gene has CDR1 SGHTA and CDR2 FQGNSA. CDR3 size: 13 residues. In DNA form, the CDR3 reads TGTGCCTGCAGGAGGGGGCTGAACACTGAAGCTTTCTTT. It is translated as CACRRGLNTEAFF.

The chain uses TRBV30 and TRBJ2-5, with 8 bases identical to TRBD1. Unmatched junction bases numbered 11, after V lost 5 bases and J lost 9 bases. The CDR3 sequence is 13 residues long. The germline CDR1 and CDR2 sequences are GTSNPN and SVGIG (reference sequence). CDR3 protein: CAWATGGPAAQYF. CDR3 bases: TGTGCCTGGGCCACAGGGGGTCCAGCGGCCCAGTACTTC.

The rearrangement links TRBV11-2 to TRBJ2-1; possible D gene TRBD1, 5 bases. Trimming removed 5 bases at V and 5 bases at J, with 16 bases between. The CDR3 covers 15 residues. Germline CDR1 is SGHAT and CDR2 is FQNNGV. The CDR3 nucleotides read TGTGCCAGCAGCCAAACAGGAATATGGAACAATGAGCAGTTCTTC. This encodes CASSQTGIWNNEQFF.